This T cell receptor beta chain was retrieved from a study of blood T cell repertoires in COVID-19. The wider study: Acute and convalescent COVID-19 samples came from the United States, Italy and Spain. In each case, the material was cDNA or gDNA derived from T cells, B-cell-depleted T cells, or PBMCs.

Authors' processing steps: Amplification with reference gene primers provided the estimates of nucleated cell counts. Measured with immunoSEQ multiplex PCR; TCRdb has only the in-frame clones, and not every one. The DNA was the basis for D and trimming; V, J and clone size are from that table. The sample carries about 62,000 clones, around 87% recorded once. The CDR3 extends over 19 amino acids. The J segment lost 0 bases and the V segment lost 5 bases, leaving 10 bases of the junction unmatched. Germline CDR1 and CDR2: SGHTA and FQGTGA. Followed longitudinally, the Seattle patients had been enrolled during active infection.

What was sequenced was peripheral blood. The chain has TRBV7-3 and TRBJ2-1, with TRBD2 matching over 13 bases. The origin of this receptor is a woman aged 60-75 years with COVID-19, enrolled during active disease. The CDR3 protein is CASSQTGTSGISSYNEQFF. The CDR3 DNA follows: TGTGCCAGCAGCCAAACCGGGACTAGCGGGATTAGCTCCTACAATGAGCAGTTCTTC.